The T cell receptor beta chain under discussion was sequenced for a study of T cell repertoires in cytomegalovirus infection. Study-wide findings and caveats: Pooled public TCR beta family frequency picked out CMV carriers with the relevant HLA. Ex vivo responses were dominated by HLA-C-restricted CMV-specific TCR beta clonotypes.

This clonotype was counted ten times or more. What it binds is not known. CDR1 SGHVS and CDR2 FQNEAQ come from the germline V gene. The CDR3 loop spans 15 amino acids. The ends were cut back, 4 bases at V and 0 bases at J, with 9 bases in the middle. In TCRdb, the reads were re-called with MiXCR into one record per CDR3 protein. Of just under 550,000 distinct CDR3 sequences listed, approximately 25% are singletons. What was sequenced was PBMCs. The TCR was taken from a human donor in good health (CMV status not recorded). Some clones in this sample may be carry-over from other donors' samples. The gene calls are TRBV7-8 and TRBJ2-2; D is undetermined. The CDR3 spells CASSSTVANTGELFF. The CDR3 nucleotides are TGTGCCAGCAGCTCGACGGTAGCGAACACCGGGGAGCTGTTTTTT.